This T cell receptor (beta chain) comes out of a study of blood T cell repertoires in COVID-19. About the study: Both acute and convalescent COVID-19 samples were obtained from the United States, Italy and Spain. Sample material is recorded as cDNA or gDNA derived from T cells, B-cell-depleted T cells, or PBMCs.

Seattle patients were enrolled while actively infected and followed longitudinally. Under the authors' procedure: The assay estimated nucleated cells by amplifying reference gene primers. Method: immunoSEQ multiplex PCR; TCRdb's copy keeps in-frame clones and lacks some. That table supplies the V and J calls and clone size; D and trimming were determined from the DNA. The sample contains roughly 200,000 clones, 85% of which appear only once. This CDR3 comprises 15 residues. Trimming removed 4 bases from V and 4 bases from J; junction bases left unmatched: 6. Germline-derived CDR1 and CDR2 are SGHNT and YYREEE (reference sequence).

Sequences were obtained from peripheral blood. The sequence came from a person aged 70 to 85 with COVID-19, enrolled during active disease. The V and J genes are TRBV5-4 and TRBJ2-3, with 10 positions matching TRBD2. CDR3 region: CASSKAGGRADTQYF. CDR3 DNA: TGTGCCAGCAGCAAAGCGGGGGGGCGCGCAGATACGCAGTATTTT.